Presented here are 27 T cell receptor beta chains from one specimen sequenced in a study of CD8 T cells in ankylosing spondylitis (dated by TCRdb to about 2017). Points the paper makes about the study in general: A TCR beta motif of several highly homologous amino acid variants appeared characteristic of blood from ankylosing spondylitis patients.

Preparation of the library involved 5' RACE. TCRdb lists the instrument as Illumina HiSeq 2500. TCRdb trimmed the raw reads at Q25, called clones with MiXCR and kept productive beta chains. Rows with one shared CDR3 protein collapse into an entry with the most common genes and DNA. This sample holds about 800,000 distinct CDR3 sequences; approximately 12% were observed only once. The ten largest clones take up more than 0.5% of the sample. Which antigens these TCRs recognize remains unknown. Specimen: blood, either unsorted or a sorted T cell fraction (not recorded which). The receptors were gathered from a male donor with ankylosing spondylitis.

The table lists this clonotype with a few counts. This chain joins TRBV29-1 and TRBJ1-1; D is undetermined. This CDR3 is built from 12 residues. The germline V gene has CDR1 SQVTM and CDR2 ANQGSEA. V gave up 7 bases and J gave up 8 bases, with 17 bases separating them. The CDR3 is CSGTQVGREAFF. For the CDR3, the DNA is TGCAGCGGCACCCAGGTGGGGAGGGAAGCTTTCTTT.

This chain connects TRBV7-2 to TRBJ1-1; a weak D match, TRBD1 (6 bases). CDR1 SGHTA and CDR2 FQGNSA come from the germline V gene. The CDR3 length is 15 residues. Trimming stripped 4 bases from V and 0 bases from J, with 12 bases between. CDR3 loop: CASSSRDRMNTEAFF. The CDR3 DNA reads TGTGCCAGCAGCTCCCGAGACAGGATGAACACTGAAGCTTTCTTT.

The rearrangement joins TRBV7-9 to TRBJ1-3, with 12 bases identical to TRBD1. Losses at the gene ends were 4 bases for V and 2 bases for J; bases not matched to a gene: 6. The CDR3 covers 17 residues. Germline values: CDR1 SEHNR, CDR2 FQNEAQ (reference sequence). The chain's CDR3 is CASSSAGTGGPGNTIYF. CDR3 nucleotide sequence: TGTGCCAGCAGCTCGGCAGGGACAGGGGGCCCTGGAAACACCATATATTTT.

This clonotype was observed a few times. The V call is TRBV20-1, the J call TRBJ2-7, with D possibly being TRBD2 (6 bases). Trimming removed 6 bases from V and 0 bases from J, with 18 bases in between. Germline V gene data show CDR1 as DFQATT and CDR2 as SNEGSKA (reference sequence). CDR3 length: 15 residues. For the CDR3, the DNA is TGCAGTGCGCACCGTAGCGGATGGAGCTCCTACGAGCAGTACTTC. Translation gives CSAHRSGWSSYEQYF.

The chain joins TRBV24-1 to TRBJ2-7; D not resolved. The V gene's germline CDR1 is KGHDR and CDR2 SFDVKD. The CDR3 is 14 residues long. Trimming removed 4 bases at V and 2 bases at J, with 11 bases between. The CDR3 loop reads CATSDLTKTYEQYF. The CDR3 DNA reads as TGTGCCACCAGTGACTTGACCAAAACCTACGAGCAGTACTTC.

The CDR3 DNA follows: TGTGCCAGCAGACTAGGGGGAGTGGAGACCCAGTACTTC. Its protein product is CASRLGGVETQYF. The J gene is TRBJ2-5, the V gene TRBV7-9, with D possibly being TRBD1 (6 bases). The V end lost 6 bases, the J end lost 5 bases, and 13 bases lay between the germline ends. The CDR3 has 13 residues. Germline values: CDR1 SEHNR, CDR2 FQNEAQ (reference sequence).

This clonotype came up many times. This chain's CDR3 is CASSYRTAMNTEAFF. CDR3 nucleotides: TGCGCCAGCAGCTACCGGACCGCTATGAACACTGAAGCTTTCTTT. The chain uses TRBV5-1 and TRBJ1-1; D remains unclear. The ends were cut back, 3 bases at V and 0 bases at J, with 12 bases in the middle. This CDR3 is built from 15 residues. The germline V gene encodes CDR1 SGHRS and CDR2 YFSETQ.

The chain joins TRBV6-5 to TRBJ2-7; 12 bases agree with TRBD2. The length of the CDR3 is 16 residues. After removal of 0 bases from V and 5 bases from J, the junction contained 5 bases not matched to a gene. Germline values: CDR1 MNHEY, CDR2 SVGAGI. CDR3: CASSYSRTSGEDEQYF. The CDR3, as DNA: TGTGCCAGCAGTTACTCGAGGACTAGCGGGGAAGACGAGCAGTACTTC.

CDR3 nucleotides: TGTGCCAGCAGCTCCGACAGGGCATTCTCCTACGAGCAGTACTTC. Its protein product is CASSSDRAFSYEQYF. The chain uses TRBV7-9 and TRBJ2-7; 7 nucleotides match TRBD1. The CDR3 length is 15 residues. The V gene's germline CDR1 is SEHNR and CDR2 FQNEAQ (reference sequence). The junction had 6 bases not matched to a gene; V was cut back by 4 bases and J by 0 bases.

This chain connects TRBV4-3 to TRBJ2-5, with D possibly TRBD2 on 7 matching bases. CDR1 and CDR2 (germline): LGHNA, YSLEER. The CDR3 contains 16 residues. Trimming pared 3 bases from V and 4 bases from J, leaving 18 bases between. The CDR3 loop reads CASSHRGRGGLETQYF. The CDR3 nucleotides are TGCGCCAGCAGCCACCGGGGGCGCGGGGGCCTAGAGACCCAGTACTTC.

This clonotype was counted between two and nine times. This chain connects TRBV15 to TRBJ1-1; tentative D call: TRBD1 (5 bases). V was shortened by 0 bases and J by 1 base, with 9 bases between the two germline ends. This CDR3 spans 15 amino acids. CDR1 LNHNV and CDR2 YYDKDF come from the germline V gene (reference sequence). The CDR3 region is CATSRDGQGNTEAFF. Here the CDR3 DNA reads TGTGCCACCAGCAGAGATGGTCAGGGGAACACTGAAGCTTTCTTT.

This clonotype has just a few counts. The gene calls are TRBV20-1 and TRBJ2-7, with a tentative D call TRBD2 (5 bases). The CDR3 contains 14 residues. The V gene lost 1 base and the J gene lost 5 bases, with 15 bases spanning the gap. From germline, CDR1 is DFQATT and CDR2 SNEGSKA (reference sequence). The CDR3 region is CSARVPGVRNEQYF. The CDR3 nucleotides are TGCAGTGCTAGAGTCCCCGGGGTGAGGAACGAGCAGTACTTC.

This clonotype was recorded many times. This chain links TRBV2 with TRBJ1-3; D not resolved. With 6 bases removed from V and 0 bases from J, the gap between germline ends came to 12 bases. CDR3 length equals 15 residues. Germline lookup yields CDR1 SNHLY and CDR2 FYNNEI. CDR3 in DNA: TGTGCCAGCAGGGATTCCCGGAGCTCTGGAAACACCATATATTTT. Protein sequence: CASRDSRSSGNTIYF.

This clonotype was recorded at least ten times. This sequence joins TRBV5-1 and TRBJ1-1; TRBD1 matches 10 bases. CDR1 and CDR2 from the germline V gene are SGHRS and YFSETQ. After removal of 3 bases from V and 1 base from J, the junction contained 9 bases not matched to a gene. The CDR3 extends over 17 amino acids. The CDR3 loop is CASSSPLGQGTNTEAFF. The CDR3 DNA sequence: TGCGCCAGCAGCTCACCGTTGGGACAGGGGACGAACACTGAAGCTTTCTTT.

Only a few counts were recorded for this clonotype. CDR3 residues: CSARMGTGANVLTF. Written as DNA, the CDR3 is TGCAGTGCTAGAATGGGGACTGGGGCCAACGTCCTGACTTTC. This rearrangement joins TRBV20-1 to TRBJ2-6; no definite D call. The CDR3 spans 14 residues. Germline loops: CDR1 DFQATT, CDR2 SNEGSKA (reference sequence). The V end lost 2 bases, the J end lost 2 bases, and 7 bases lay between the germline ends.

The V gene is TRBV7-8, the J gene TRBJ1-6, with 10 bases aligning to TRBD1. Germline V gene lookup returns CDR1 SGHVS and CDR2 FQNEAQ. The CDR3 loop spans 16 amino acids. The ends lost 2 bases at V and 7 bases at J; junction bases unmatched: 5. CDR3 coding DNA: TGTGCCAGCAGCTTAAGACCGGGACAGGGGAATTCACCCCTCCACTTT. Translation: CASSLRPGQGNSPLHF.

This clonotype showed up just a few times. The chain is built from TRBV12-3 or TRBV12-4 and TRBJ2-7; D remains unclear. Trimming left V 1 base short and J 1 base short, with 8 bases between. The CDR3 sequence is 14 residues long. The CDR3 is CASSLGHASYEQYF. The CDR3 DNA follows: TGTGCCAGCAGTTTAGGTCACGCATCCTACGAGCAGTACTTC.

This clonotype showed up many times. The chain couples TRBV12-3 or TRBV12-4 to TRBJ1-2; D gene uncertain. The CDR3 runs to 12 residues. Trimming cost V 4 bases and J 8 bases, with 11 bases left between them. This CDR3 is CASSSGSLGYTF. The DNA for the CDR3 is TGTGCCAGCAGTTCTGGATCTCTCGGCTACACCTTC.

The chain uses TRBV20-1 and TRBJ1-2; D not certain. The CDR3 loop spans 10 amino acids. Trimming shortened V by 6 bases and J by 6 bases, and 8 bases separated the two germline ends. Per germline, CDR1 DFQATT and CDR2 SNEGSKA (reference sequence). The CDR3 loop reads CSASGNGYTF. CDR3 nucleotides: TGCAGTGCGAGCGGAAATGGCTACACCTTC.

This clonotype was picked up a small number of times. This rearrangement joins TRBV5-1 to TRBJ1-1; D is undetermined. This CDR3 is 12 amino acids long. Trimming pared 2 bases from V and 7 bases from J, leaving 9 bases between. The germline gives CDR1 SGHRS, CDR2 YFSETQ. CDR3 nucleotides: TGCGCCAGCAGCTTCCCCGGGAATGAAGCTTTCTTT. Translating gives CASSFPGNEAFF.

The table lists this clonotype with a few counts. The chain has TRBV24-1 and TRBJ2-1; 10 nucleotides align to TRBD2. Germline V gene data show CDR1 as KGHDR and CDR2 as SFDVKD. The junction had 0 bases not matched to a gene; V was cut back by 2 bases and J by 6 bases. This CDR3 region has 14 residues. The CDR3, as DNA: TGTGCCACCAGTGATTGGACTAGCGGCAATGAGCAGTTCTTC. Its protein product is CATSDWTSGNEQFF.

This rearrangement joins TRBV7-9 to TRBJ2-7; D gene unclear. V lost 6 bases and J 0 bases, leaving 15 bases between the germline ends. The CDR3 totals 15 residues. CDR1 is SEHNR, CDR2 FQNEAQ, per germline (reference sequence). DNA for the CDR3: TGTGCCAGCAGTCCACTACGGGTACTCTCCTACGAGCAGTACTTC. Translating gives CASSPLRVLSYEQYF.

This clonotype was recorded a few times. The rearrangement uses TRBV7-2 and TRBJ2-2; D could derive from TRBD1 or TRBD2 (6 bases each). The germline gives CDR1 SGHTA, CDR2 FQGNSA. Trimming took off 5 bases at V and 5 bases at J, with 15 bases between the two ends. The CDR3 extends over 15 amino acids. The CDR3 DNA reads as TGTGCCAGCAGCCTCCCCAGGGGAGGAACCGGGGAGCTGTTTTTT. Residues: CASSLPRGGTGELFF.

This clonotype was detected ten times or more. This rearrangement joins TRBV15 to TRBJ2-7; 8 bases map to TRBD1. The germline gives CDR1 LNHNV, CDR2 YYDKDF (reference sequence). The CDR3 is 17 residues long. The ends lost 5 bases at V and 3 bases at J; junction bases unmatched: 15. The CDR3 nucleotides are TGTGCCACCAGCGGTGGACAGGGAAGGCCGGAGATCTACGAGCAGTACTTC. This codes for CATSGGQGRPEIYEQYF.

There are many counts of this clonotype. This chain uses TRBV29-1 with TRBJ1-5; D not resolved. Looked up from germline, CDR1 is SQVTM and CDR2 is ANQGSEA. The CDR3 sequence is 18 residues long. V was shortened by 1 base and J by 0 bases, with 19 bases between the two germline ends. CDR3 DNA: TGCAGCGTTGAAGGTGAAGGTTCTTCCGCGTATAGCAATCAGCCCCAGCATTTT. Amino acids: CSVEGEGSSAYSNQPQHF. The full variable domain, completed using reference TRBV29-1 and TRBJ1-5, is SAVISQKPSRDICQRGTSLTIQCQVDSQVTMMFWYRQQPGQSLTLIATANQGSEATYESGFVIDKFPISRPNLTFSTLTVSNMSPEDSSIYLCSVEGEGSSAYSNQPQHFGDGTRLSIL.

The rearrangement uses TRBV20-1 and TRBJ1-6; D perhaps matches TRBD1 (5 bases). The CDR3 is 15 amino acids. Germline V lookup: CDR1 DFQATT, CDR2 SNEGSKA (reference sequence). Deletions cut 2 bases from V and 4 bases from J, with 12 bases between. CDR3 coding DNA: TGCAGTGCTAGATCCCCGGGACGGTATAATTCACCCCTCCACTTT. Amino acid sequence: CSARSPGRYNSPLHF.

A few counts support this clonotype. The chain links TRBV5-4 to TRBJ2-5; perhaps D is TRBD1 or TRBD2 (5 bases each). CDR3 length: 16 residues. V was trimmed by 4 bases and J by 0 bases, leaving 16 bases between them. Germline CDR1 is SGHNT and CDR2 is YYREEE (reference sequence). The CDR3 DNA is TGTGCCAGCAGCCACCCCACGGGGACGTACCAAGAGACCCAGTACTTC. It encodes CASSHPTGTYQETQYF.